Following are 10 T cell receptor beta chains from one sample sequenced in a study of shared clonotypes between healthy human individuals. The repertoire was sequenced with immunoSEQ multiplex PCR; TCRdb's copy has only in-frame clones and lacks some. The repertoire holds millions of clones, with 90% to 95% as singletons. The sequencing sample was made of naive CD4+ T cells sorted from blood. Subset meaning: CD45RA+ positively selected. These receptors were collected from a young man in good health.

The CDR3 reads CASSLGQGVNSPLHF. CDR3 coding DNA: TGTGCCAGCAGTTTAGGACAGGGGGTTAATTCACCCCTCCACTTT. The chain employs TRBV6-5 and TRBJ1-6; 10 nucleotides align to TRBD1. Trimming at V came to 4 bases and at J to 6 bases, leaving 3 bases not matched to a gene. The CDR3 loop spans 15 amino acids. Germline CDR1 MNHEY, CDR2 SVGAGI.

The chain combines TRBV4-2 with TRBJ2-1; 10 bases fit TRBD1. There are 15 residues in the CDR3. The germline V gene has CDR1 LGHNA and CDR2 YNFKEQ. V shed 5 bases and J 4 bases; nucleotides not matched to a gene: 5. CDR3 nucleotide sequence: TGTGCCAGCAGCACGGGACAGGGGACTTACAATGAGCAGTTCTTC. It codes for CASSTGQGTYNEQFF.

Notes on this clone: The sample contains more than one DNA sequence encoding this CDR3. The chain is built from TRBV5-4 and TRBJ1-1, with TRBD1 matching over 7 bases. The CDR3 sequence is 14 residues long. V lost 3 bases and J lost 1; bases outside the gene matches: 3. In germline, CDR1 is SGHNT, CDR2 YYREEE (reference sequence). CDR3 in amino acids: CASSSRTGNTEAFF. CDR3 bases: TGTGCCAGCAGCTCAAGGACAGGGAACACTGAAGCTTTCTTT.

This chain connects TRBV18 to TRBJ1-2, with D possibly TRBD1 on 5 matching bases. The CDR3 loop spans 13 amino acids. Per germline, CDR1 KGHSH and CDR2 LQKENI. Trimming pared 1 base from V and 5 bases from J, leaving 8 bases between. CDR3 bases: TGTGCCAGCTCACCACAACAGGAGTATGGCTACACCTTC. It encodes CASSPQQEYGYTF.

The chain carries TRBV28 and TRBJ2-5, with a tentative D call TRBD2 (6 bases). V was shortened by 0 bases and J by 2 bases, with 16 bases between the two germline ends. The CDR3 has 17 amino acids. Germline V gene sequence: CDR1 MDHEN, CDR2 SYDVKM. The CDR3 reads CASSLWAAWAGQETQYF. In nucleotides, the CDR3 is TGTGCCAGCAGTTTATGGGCCGCATGGGCGGGGCAAGAGACCCAGTACTTC.

This rearrangement joins TRBV27 to TRBJ2-3; TRBD1 might be the D (6 bases). The CDR3 extends over 14 amino acids. Germline CDR1 MNHEY, CDR2 SMNVEV (reference sequence). Between the trimmed V and J ends, which lost 8 bases and 0 bases, there was a span of 12 bases. The CDR3 nucleotides read TGTGCCAGCTTGGGGGCGCTTAGCACAGATACGCAGTATTTT. Translation: CASLGALSTDTQYF.

V and J are TRBV28 and TRBJ2-5, with D possibly being TRBD1 or TRBD2 (5 bases each). The germline V gene encodes CDR1 MDHEN and CDR2 SYDVKM. The ends were cut back, 4 bases at V and 2 bases at J, with 17 bases in the middle. This CDR3 is built from 16 residues. CDR3 region: CASSWGIGDPQETQYF. In DNA form, the CDR3 reads TGTGCCAGCAGTTGGGGAATAGGGGACCCACAAGAGACCCAGTACTTC.

A word on this clone: It differs at one base from a far larger clone, so likely a read error. The chain joins TRBV5-1 to TRBJ2-5; D is unresolved. Trimming took 0 bases from V and 7 from J, leaving 4 bases between them. CDR3 length: 11 amino acids. CDR1 SGHRS and CDR2 YFSETQ come from the germline V gene. This chain's CDR3 is CASSLEATQYF. The CDR3 nucleotides are TGCGCCAGCAGCTTGGAAGCGACCCAGTACTTC.

The V call is TRBV5-6, the J call TRBJ1-5; 8 bases are a match to TRBD1. The CDR3 has 15 residues. The ends lost 4 bases at V and 4 bases at J; junction bases unmatched: 7. Germline V gene lookup returns CDR1 SGHDT and CDR2 YYEEEE. In DNA, the CDR3 is TGTGCCAGCAGCCGGACAGGGCTCGGAAATCAGCCCCAGCATTTT. It codes for CASSRTGLGNQPQHF.

V is TRBV27 and J is TRBJ1-4; no firm D call. The CDR3 runs 15 residues. Germline V gene data show CDR1 as MNHEY and CDR2 as SMNVEV (reference sequence). The V end was cut by 5 bases, the J end by 10 bases, with 20 bases between. CDR3 in DNA: TGTGCCAGCAGTCTGTCGCCCTACGGGCTTGGAAAACTGTTTTTT. Protein product: CASSLSPYGLGKLFF.